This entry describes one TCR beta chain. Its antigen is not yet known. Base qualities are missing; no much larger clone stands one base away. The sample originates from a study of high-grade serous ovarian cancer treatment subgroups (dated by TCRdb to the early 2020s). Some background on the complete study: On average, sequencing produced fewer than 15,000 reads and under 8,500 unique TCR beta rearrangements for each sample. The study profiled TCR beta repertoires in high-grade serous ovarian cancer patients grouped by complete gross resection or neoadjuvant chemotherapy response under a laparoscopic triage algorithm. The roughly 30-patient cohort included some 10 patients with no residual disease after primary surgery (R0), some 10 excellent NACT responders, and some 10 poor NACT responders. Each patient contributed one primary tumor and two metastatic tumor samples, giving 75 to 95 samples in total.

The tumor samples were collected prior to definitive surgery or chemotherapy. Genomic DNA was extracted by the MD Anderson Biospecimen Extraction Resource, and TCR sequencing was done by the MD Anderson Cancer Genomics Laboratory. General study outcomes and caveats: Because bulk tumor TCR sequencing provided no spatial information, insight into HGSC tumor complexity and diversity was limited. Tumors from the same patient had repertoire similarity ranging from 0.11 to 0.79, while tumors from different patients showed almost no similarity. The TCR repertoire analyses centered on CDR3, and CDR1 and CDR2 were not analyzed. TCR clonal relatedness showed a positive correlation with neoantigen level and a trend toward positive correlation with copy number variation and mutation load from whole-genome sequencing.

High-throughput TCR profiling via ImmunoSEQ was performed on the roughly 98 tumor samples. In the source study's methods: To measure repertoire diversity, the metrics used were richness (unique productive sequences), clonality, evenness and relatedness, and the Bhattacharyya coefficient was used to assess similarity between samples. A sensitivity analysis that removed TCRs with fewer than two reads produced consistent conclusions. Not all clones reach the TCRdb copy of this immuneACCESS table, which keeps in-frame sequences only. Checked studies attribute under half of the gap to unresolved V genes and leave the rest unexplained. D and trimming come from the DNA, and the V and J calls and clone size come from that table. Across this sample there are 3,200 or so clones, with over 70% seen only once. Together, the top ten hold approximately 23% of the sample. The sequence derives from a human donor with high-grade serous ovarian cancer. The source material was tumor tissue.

The CDR3 here reads CASSGLLGSGQPQHF. The nucleotides read TGTGCCAGCAGTGGACTGTTAGGTTCAGGGCAGCCCCAGCATTTT. The chain couples TRBV28 to TRBJ1-5; TRBD1 might be the D gene, on 5 matching bases. According to the germline V gene, CDR1 reads MDHEN and CDR2 reads SYDVKM. The CDR3 contains 15 residues, cysteine and phenylalanine counted. Left in the record is the CDR3 DNA by itself, 45 bases read in frame from the first base. V loses 5 bases, J loses 7 bases, and the germline ends lie 18 bases apart.